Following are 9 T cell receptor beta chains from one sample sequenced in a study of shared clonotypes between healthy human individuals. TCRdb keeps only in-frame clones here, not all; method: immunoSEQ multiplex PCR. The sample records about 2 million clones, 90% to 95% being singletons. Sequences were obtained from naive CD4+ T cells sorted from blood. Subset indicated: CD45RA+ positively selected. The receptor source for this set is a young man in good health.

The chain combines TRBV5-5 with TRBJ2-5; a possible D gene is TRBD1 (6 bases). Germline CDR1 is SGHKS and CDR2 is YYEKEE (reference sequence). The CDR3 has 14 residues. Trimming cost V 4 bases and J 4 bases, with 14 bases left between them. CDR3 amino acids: CASSPGHNLETQYF. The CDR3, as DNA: TGTGCCAGCAGCCCGGGACATAACTTAGAGACCCAGTACTTC.

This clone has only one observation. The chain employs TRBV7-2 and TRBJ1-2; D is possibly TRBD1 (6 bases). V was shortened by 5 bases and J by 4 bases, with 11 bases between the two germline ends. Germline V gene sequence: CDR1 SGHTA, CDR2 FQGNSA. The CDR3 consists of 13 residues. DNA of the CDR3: TGTGCCAGCAGCCAAGCAGGGGCCTATGGCTACACCTTC. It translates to CASSQAGAYGYTF. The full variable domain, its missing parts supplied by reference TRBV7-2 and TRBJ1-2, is GAGVSQSPSNKVTEKGKDVELRCDPISGHTALYWYRQSLGQGLEFLIYFQGNSAPDKSGLPSDRFSAERTGGSVSTLTIQRTQQEDSAVYLCASSQAGAYGYTFGSGTRLTVV.

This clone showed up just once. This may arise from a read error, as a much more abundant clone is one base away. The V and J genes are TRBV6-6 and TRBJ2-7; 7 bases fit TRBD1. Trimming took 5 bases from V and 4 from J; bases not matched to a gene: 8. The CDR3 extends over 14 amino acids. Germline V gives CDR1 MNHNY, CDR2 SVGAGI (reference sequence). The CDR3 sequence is CASSRQGEGYEQYF. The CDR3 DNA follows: TGTGCCAGCAGTAGACAGGGAGAAGGTTACGAGCAGTACTTC.

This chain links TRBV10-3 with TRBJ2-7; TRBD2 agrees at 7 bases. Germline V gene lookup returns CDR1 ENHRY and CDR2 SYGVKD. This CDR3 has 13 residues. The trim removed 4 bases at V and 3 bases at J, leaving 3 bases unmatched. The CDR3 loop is CAISVAGIYEQYF. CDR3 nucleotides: TGTGCCATCAGTGTAGCGGGCATCTACGAGCAGTACTTC.

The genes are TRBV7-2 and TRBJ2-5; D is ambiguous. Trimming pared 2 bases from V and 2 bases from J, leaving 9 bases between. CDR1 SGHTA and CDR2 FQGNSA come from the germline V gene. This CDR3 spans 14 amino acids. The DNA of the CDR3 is TGTGCCAGCAGCTTAACGGCCCTACAAGAGACCCAGTACTTC. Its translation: CASSLTALQETQYF.

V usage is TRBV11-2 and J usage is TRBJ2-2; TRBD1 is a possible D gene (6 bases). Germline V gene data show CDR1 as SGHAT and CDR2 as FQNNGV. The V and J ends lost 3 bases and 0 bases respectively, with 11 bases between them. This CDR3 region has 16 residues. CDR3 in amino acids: CASSLVRGANTGELFF. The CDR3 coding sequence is TGTGCCAGCAGCTTGGTCAGGGGCGCGAACACCGGGGAGCTGTTTTTT.

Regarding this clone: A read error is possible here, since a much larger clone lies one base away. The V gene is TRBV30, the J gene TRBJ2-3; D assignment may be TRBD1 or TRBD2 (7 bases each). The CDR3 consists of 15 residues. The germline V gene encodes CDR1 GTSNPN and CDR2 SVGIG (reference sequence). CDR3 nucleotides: TGTGCCTGGATGAGGTTAGGGGGCGCGGGAGATGCGCAGTATTTT. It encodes CAWMRLGGAGDAQYF.

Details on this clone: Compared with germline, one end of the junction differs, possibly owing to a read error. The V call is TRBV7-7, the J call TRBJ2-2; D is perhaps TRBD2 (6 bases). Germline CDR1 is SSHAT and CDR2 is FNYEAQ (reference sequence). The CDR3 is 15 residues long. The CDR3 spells CASSPRDSNTGELFF. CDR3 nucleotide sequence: TGTGCTAGCAGCCCCCGGGACTCTAACACCGGGGAGCTGTTTTTT.

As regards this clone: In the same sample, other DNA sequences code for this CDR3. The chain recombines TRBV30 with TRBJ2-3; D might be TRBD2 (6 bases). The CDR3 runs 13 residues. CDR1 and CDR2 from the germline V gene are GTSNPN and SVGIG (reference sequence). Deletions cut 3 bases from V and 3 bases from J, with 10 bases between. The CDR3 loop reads CAWRTRGTDTQYF. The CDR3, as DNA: TGTGCCTGGAGGACTAGGGGAACAGATACGCAGTATTTT.